A selection of T cell receptor beta chains follows, all from one sample in a study of T-cell reconstitution after alpha-beta-depleted transplantation in children. MiXCR, run by TCRdb on the PCR reads, gives a single entry per CDR3 protein. The sample has about 240,000 distinct CDR3 sequences; more than 20% are singletons. Material: PBMCs, obtained before TCRalphabeta/CD19-depleted stem cell transplant. Receptors were obtained from a girl aged 2 to 10 with Fanconi anemia, due to receive a stem cell transplant. CDR3s include the opening cysteine and the closing phenylalanine or tryptophan. The D gene is left open where the match is weak. Clone size is stated in some rows and not others, as once, few, many or a class when expanded.

size,J,D,V,CDR3,DNA
many,TRBJ2-7,TRBD2,TRBV29-1,CSAQGLAGYYEQYF,TGCAGCGCGCAGGGACTAGCGGGATACTACGAGCAGTACTTC
many,TRBJ2-1,.,TRBV18,CASSPNYNEQFF,TGTGCCAGCTCCCCTAATTACAATGAGCAGTTCTTC
.,TRBJ2-1,TRBD2,TRBV20-1,CSARLPGLVIEQFF,TGCAGTGCTAGGCTACCGGGACTAGTCATTGAGCAGTTCTTC
.,TRBJ1-1,.,TRBV6-2/TRBV6-3,CASSYRWGGNTEAFF,TGTGCCAGCAGTTACAGGTGGGGGGGGAACACTGAAGCTTTCTTT
.,TRBJ2-7,TRBD2,TRBV10-3,CAISESGLASYEQYF,TGTGCCATCAGTGAGTCAGGACTAGCGTCCTACGAGCAGTACTTC
many,TRBJ1-2,.,TRBV6-5,CASTPSRTETYGYTF,TGTGCCAGCACCCCCAGTCGGACAGAGACTTATGGCTACACCTTC
.,TRBJ1-1,.,TRBV7-6,CASSSRTEGNTEAFF,TGTGCCAGCAGCTCCCGGACAGAAGGGAACACTGAAGCTTTCTTT
.,TRBJ1-1,TRBD1,TRBV6-2/TRBV6-3,CASSLSRDRRVNTEAFF,TGTGCCAGCAGTCTCTCCCGGGACAGACGTGTTAACACTGAAGCTTTCTTT
once,TRBJ2-7,TRBD1,TRBV7-2,CASSYPGQGYEQYF,TGTGCCAGCAGCTACCCGGGACAGGGCTACGAGCAGTACTTC
.,TRBJ2-3,.,TRBV21-1,CASSKGNQAGPHTDTQYF,TGTGCCAGCAGCAAAGGAAACCAAGCGGGACCTCACACAGATACGCAGTATTTT
many,TRBJ2-7,.,TRBV12-3/TRBV12-4,CASSPLDTRGYEQYF,TGTGCCAGCAGTCCTCTAGACACTCGGGGCTACGAGCAGTACTTC
many,TRBJ1-2,.,TRBV29-1,CSVGGNYGYTF,TGCAGCGTTGGGGGTAACTATGGCTACACCTTC
many,TRBJ2-2,.,TRBV20-1,CSASPPGELFF,TGCAGTGCTAGCCCACCTGGGGAGCTGTTTTTT
.,TRBJ2-5,.,TRBV7-9,CASSPKTGPSQETQYF,TGTGCCAGCAGCCCCAAGACAGGCCCTAGCCAAGAGACCCAGTACTTC
.,TRBJ1-1,.,TRBV20-1,CSARREGSGTEAFF,TGCAGTGCTAGAAGAGAGGGGTCGGGGACTGAAGCTTTCTTT
few,TRBJ2-1,TRBD2,TRBV19,CASSGRAWNEQFF,TGTGCCAGTAGCGGGAGGGCTTGGAATGAGCAGTTCTTC
few,TRBJ2-1,TRBD1,TRBV2,CASSSTGYNEQFF,TGTGCCAGCAGTTCGACAGGGTACAATGAGCAGTTCTTC
few,TRBJ2-1,.,TRBV6-6,CASSYGTEQFF,TGTGCCAGCAGTTACGGGACGGAGCAGTTCTTC
.,TRBJ2-1,.,TRBV30,CAWSADLLNNEQFF,TGTGCCTGGAGCGCGGACCTCCTTAACAATGAGCAGTTCTTC
few,TRBJ2-7,.,TRBV28,CASSFPAASYEQYF,TGTGCCAGCAGTTTCCCGGCCGCTTCCTACGAGCAGTACTTC
.,TRBJ1-5,.,TRBV20-1,CSAKGAYSNQPQHF,TGCAGTGCTAAAGGGGCGTATAGCAATCAGCCCCAGCATTTT
few,TRBJ1-2,.,TRBV28,CASSLFGAAGYTF,TGTGCCAGCAGTTTATTTGGGGCGGCGGGCTACACCTTC
many,TRBJ2-7,.,TRBV12-3/TRBV12-4,CASSLSWGHAHEQYF,TGTGCCAGCAGTTTGTCCTGGGGGCATGCCCACGAGCAGTACTTC
few,TRBJ2-2,TRBD1,TRBV28,CASSPWTGTTGELFF,TGTGCCAGCAGTCCCTGGACAGGGACCACCGGGGAGCTGTTTTTT
many,TRBJ1-5,.,TRBV20-1,CSASAGISPGIRYQPQHF,TGCAGTGCTAGCGCCGGTATCAGCCCCGGGATCCGGTATCAGCCCCAGCATTTT
many,TRBJ2-5,.,TRBV20-1,CSARFGTQYF,TGCAGTGCTAGATTCGGGACCCAGTACTTC
few,TRBJ2-1,TRBD2,TRBV5-1,CASSLSGGAHEQFF,TGCGCCAGCAGCCTTAGCGGGGGGGCCCATGAGCAGTTCTTC
many,TRBJ2-7,.,TRBV20-1,CSASHYGPSKGGEQYF,TGCAGTGCTAGCCACTACGGGCCTTCTAAAGGGGGCGAGCAGTACTTC
.,TRBJ2-3,TRBD2,TRBV20-1,CSASQTSGQNTQYF,TGCAGTGCTAGTCAGACTAGCGGACAGAATACGCAGTATTTT
few,TRBJ2-7,.,TRBV29-1,CSARGRSYEQYF,TGCAGCGCCAGGGGTCGCTCCTACGAGCAGTACTTC
few,TRBJ2-1,TRBD2,TRBV6-5,CASSYSPSGGHNEQFF,TGTGCCAGCAGTTACTCACCTAGCGGGGGGCACAATGAGCAGTTCTTC
many,TRBJ2-2,.,TRBV20-1,CSARVTLGHPF,TGCAGTGCTAGGGTTACGTTGGGACACCCTTTT
few,TRBJ2-2,TRBD1,TRBV28,CASSRQGLTGELFF,TGTGCCAGCAGTCGACAGGGATTGACCGGGGAGCTGTTTTTT
few,TRBJ1-4,.,TRBV21-1,CASSKAGRGRVLF,TGTGCCAGCAGCAAAGCAGGGCGGGGCCGTGTACTTTTT
many,TRBJ2-5,.,TRBV10-3,CAVRASQETQYF,TGTGCCGTCAGGGCGTCCCAAGAGACCCAGTACTTC
few,TRBJ2-7,.,TRBV20-1,CSARAMGVVKSEQYF,TGCAGTGCTAGAGCAATGGGGGTCGTGAAGAGTGAGCAGTACTTC
few,TRBJ2-7,.,TRBV7-9,CASSLRAYGGGTYEQYF,TGTGCCAGCAGCTTACGGGCCTATGGAGGGGGGACCTACGAGCAGTACTTC
many,TRBJ2-7,.,TRBV25-1,CASSEGVSYEQYF,TGTGCCAGCAGTGAGGGGGTCTCCTACGAGCAGTACTTC
few,TRBJ2-3,.,TRBV5-1,CASSLMETSTDTQYF,TGCGCCAGCAGCTTGATGGAGACCAGCACAGATACGCAGTATTTT
many,TRBJ2-7,.,TRBV20-1,CSAPTGHYYEQYF,TGCAGTGCTCCTACGGGACACTACTACGAGCAGTACTTC
.,TRBJ1-2,.,TRBV29-1,CSVEGVRPRAYGYTF,TGCAGCGTTGAAGGCGTCCGGCCGAGGGCCTATGGCTACACCTTC
few,TRBJ2-4,TRBD2,TRBV5-1,CASSFGTSPQYF,TGCGCCAGCAGCTTTGGGACTAGCCCCCAGTACTTC
few,TRBJ2-3,TRBD1,TRBV5-1,CASSFSPLGTDSTDTQYF,TGCGCCAGCAGCTTTTCCCCACTCGGGACAGATAGCACAGATACGCAGTATTTT
many,TRBJ2-3,.,TRBV29-1,CSVDRDTDTQYF,TGCAGCGTTGACAGGGACACAGATACGCAGTATTTT
many,TRBJ2-1,.,TRBV29-1,CSVETGTQFYNEQFF,TGCAGCGTTGAGACCGGGACTCAATTTTACAATGAGCAGTTCTTC
many,TRBJ2-7,TRBD1,TRBV20-1,CSARDRAGTGTYEQYF,TGCAGTGCTAGAGATAGGGCGGGGACAGGCACCTACGAGCAGTACTTC
many,TRBJ2-7,.,TRBV20-1,CSARARQALPFYEQYF,TGCAGTGCTAGAGCCAGACAGGCCCTTCCCTTCTACGAGCAGTACTTC
many,TRBJ2-3,.,TRBV20-1,CSASPFGRGPSTDTQYF,TGCAGTGCTAGCCCCTTTGGCCGCGGACCTAGCACAGATACGCAGTATTTT